The clone carrying this T cell receptor (beta chain) was found many times. No antigen is known for it. This record belongs to a study of T-cell reconstitution after alpha-beta-depleted transplantation in children. The study, taken as a whole, reports: Two months or so post-transplant, alpha-beta T cells reportedly derived from several hundred expanded graft clones. The study traced high day-60 TCRbeta diversity in some patients to surviving recipient T cells and thymic progenitors. The authors attributed T-cell counts and diversity one year after transplant mostly to newly produced T cells.

Unique molecular identifiers were built into the TCRbeta library. TCRdb called the PCR reads again in MiXCR, with one record for every CDR3 protein. The sample gives 150,000 to 250,000 distinct CDR3 sequences, roughly 6.3% of which show up once; just over 4.5% is in the top ten. Sequenced here: PBMCs, sampled before TCRalphabeta/CD19-depleted stem cell transplant. The sequence was obtained from a girl under three years old with combined immunodeficiency, due to receive a stem cell transplant.

CDR3 sequence reads: CASSERTGGNTEAFF. The CDR3 DNA reads as TGTGCCAGCAGTGAGCGAACAGGAGGGAACACTGAAGCTTTCTTT. The chain couples TRBV6-1 to TRBJ1-1, with D perhaps matching TRBD1 (5 bases). The CDR3 sequence is 15 residues long. V dropped 3 bases and J dropped 1 base, with 12 bases sitting between them. Germline V gene sequence: CDR1 MNHNS, CDR2 SASEGT.